The rows below give T cell receptor beta chains drawn from one sample of a study of blood T cell repertoires in COVID-19. Data came from immunoSEQ multiplex PCR; TCRdb stores just in-frame clones and leaves some out. The sample carries some 120,000 clones, approximately 90% recorded once. Sequencing was performed on peripheral blood. The receptors originated from a human donor with acute or convalescent COVID-19. The donor label of this sample is uncertain. Both conserved end residues are part of each CDR3. D genes are given only for firm matches. Expanded clones are given a class, and other clones once, few, many or no size at all.

clone size: -
J gene: TRBJ2-5
D gene: TRBD2
V gene: TRBV7-9
CDR3 protein: CASSPWGLVETQYF
CDR3 DNA: TGTGCCAGCAGCCCATGGGGACTAGTTGAGACCCAGTACTTC

clone size: -
J gene: TRBJ1-2
D gene: -
V gene: TRBV28
CDR3 protein: CASSMDSATLSRRYTF
CDR3 DNA: TGTGCCTCCTCCATGGACAGCGCAACCCTGTCGCGCCGCTACACCTTC

clone size: -
J gene: TRBJ1-2
D gene: -
V gene: TRBV19
CDR3 protein: CASRVSGFGGYTF
CDR3 DNA: TGTGCCAGTAGAGTCTCAGGGTTCGGAGGCTACACCTTC

clone size: -
J gene: TRBJ1-4
D gene: TRBD1
V gene: TRBV7-2
CDR3 protein: CASSKGWQGGNEKLFF
CDR3 DNA: TGTGCCAGCAGCAAAGGATGGCAGGGGGGTAATGAAAAACTGTTTTTT

clone size: -
J gene: TRBJ1-3
D gene: -
V gene: TRBV28
CDR3 protein: CASRNRDLPGNTIYF
CDR3 DNA: TGTGCCAGCAGGAACAGGGACCTGCCTGGAAACACCATATATTTT

clone size: -
J gene: TRBJ2-3
D gene: -
V gene: TRBV19
CDR3 protein: CASTSSPGALTDTQYF
CDR3 DNA: TGTGCCAGTACCTCCTCCCCAGGGGCCCTCACAGATACGCAGTATTTT

clone size: -
J gene: TRBJ1-5
D gene: -
V gene: TRBV3-1/TRBV3-2
CDR3 protein: CASSQLARGSPHQPQHF
CDR3 DNA: TGTGCCAGCAGCCAATTGGCGCGGGGTTCGCCCCATCAGCCCCAGCATTTT

clone size: -
J gene: TRBJ2-2
D gene: -
V gene: TRBV5-1
CDR3 protein: CASRTPYTGELFF
CDR3 DNA: TGCGCCAGCAGGACTCCTTACACCGGGGAGCTGTTTTTT

clone size: few
J gene: TRBJ2-7
D gene: TRBD2
V gene: TRBV27
CDR3 protein: CASRGSGRRGQYF
CDR3 DNA: TGTGCCAGCAGGGGGAGCGGGAGGCGCGGGCAGTACTTC

clone size: -
J gene: TRBJ1-2
D gene: TRBD1
V gene: TRBV27
CDR3 protein: CASSYGQRQGSTYGYTF
CDR3 DNA: TGTGCCAGCAGTTACGGCCAAAGACAGGGGTCCACCTATGGCTACACCTTC

clone size: -
J gene: TRBJ2-3
D gene: TRBD2
V gene: TRBV7-6
CDR3 protein: CASSRTSGGRGDTQYF
CDR3 DNA: TGTGCCAGCAGCCGGACTAGCGGGGGGAGAGGAGATACGCAGTATTTT

clone size: -
J gene: TRBJ1-5
D gene: -
V gene: TRBV4-2
CDR3 protein: CASSQDRWGQPQHF
CDR3 DNA: TGTGCCAGCAGCCAAGATCGCTGGGGCCAGCCCCAGCATTTT

clone size: -
J gene: TRBJ1-3
D gene: -
V gene: TRBV2
CDR3 protein: CASSEAGADTIYF
CDR3 DNA: TGTGCCAGCAGTGAAGCCGGCGCGGACACCATATATTTT

clone size: -
J gene: TRBJ1-1
D gene: -
V gene: TRBV19
CDR3 protein: CASRTDRLTNTEAFF
CDR3 DNA: TGTGCCAGTAGGACAGACAGGCTCACGAACACTGAAGCTTTCTTT

clone size: -
J gene: TRBJ2-3
D gene: -
V gene: TRBV4-2
CDR3 protein: CASSPDPPLAARLDTQYF
CDR3 DNA: TGTGCCAGCAGCCCCGATCCACCACTAGCCGCCCGGCTAGATACGCAGTATTTT

clone size: -
J gene: TRBJ1-4
D gene: -
V gene: TRBV28
CDR3 protein: CASLGEKLFF
CDR3 DNA: TGTGCCAGCCTAGGTGAAAAACTGTTTTTT

clone size: once
J gene: TRBJ1-1
D gene: -
V gene: TRBV7-9
CDR3 protein: CASSLRIDTTGNTEAFF
CDR3 DNA: TGTGCCAGCAGCTTACGAATCGACACCACAGGTAACACTGAAGCTTTCTTT

clone size: -
J gene: TRBJ1-1
D gene: TRBD1
V gene: TRBV18
CDR3 protein: CASSPSGGKNTEAFF
CDR3 DNA: TGTGCCAGCTCACCCTCAGGGGGAAAAAACACTGAAGCTTTCTTT

clone size: -
J gene: TRBJ1-4
D gene: TRBD1
V gene: TRBV24-1
CDR3 protein: CATSEDGQGRNEKLFF
CDR3 DNA: TGTGCCACCAGTGAAGACGGACAGGGGCGTAATGAAAAACTGTTTTTT

clone size: -
J gene: TRBJ2-2
D gene: -
V gene: TRBV3-1/TRBV3-2
CDR3 protein: CASSQDRDSGELFF
CDR3 DNA: TGTGCCAGCAGCCAAGATCGGGACTCCGGGGAGCTGTTTTTT

clone size: -
J gene: TRBJ2-1
D gene: TRBD2
V gene: TRBV29-1
CDR3 protein: CSVEIAGVEGEQFF
CDR3 DNA: TGCAGCGTTGAAATTGCGGGAGTGGAGGGGGAGCAGTTCTTC

clone size: once
J gene: TRBJ1-1
D gene: -
V gene: TRBV28
CDR3 protein: CASSYPGVAFF
CDR3 DNA: TGTGCCAGCAGTTATCCGGGGGTAGCTTTCTTT

clone size: once
J gene: TRBJ2-2
D gene: TRBD1
V gene: TRBV9
CDR3 protein: CASSGPWTGYTGELFF
CDR3 DNA: TGTGCCAGCAGCGGACCCTGGACAGGGTATACCGGGGAGCTGTTTTTT